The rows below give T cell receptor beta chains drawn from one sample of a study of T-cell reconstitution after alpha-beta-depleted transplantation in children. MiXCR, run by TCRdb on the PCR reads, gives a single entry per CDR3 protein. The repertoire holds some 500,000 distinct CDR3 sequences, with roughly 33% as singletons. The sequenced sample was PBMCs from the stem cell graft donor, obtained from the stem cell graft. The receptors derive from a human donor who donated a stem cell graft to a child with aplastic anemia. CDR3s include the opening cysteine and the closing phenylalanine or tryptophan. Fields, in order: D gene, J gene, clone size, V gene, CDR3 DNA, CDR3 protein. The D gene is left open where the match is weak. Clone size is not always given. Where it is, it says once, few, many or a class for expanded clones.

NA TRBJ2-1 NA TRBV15 TGTGCCACCAGCAGAGAGCTTTCACGTGAGCAGTTCTTC CATSRELSREQFF
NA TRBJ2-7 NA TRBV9 TGTGCCAGCAGCGCAGGACTAACCTACGAGCAGTACTTC CASSAGLTYEQYF
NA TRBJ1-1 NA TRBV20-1 TGCAGTGCTAGGGGATGGGTGGGGAAAGGAAACACTGAAGCTTTCTTT CSARGWVGKGNTEAFF
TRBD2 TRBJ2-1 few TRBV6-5 TGTGCCAGCAGTTCTAAGCGGGAGGGCTACAATGAGCAGTTCTTC CASSSKREGYNEQFF
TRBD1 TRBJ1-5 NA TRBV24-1 TGTGCCACCAGTGATTCCGGACAGGGGGTGATCGGCAATCAGCCCCAGCATTTT CATSDSGQGVIGNQPQHF
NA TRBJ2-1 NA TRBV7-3 TGTGCCAGCAGTAGCAGAGAGGGGTCGAACAATGAGCAGTTCTTC CASSSREGSNNEQFF
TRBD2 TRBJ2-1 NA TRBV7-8 TGTGCCACATCTTATCTAGCGGGAGTAGGCAATGAGCAGTTCTTC CATSYLAGVGNEQFF
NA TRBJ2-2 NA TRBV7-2 TGTGCCAGCAGCTTAGAGCGGCAGACCGGGGAGCTGTTTTTT CASSLERQTGELFF
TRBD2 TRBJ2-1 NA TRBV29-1 TGCAGCAAAATAGCGGGAGCTCCCAATGAGCAGTTCTTC CSKIAGAPNEQFF
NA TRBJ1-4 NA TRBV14 TGTGCCAGCAGCCAGGCCTCACCCGGGACACTTGAAAAACTGTTTTTT CASSQASPGTLEKLFF
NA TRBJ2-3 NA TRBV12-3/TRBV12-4 TGTGCCAGCAGGTGGGGTACTGGTACAGATACGCAGTATTTT CASRWGTGTDTQYF
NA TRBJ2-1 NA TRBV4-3 TGCGCCAGCAGCCAACTGCTAGGCGGGATCGACAATGAGCAGTTCTTC CASSQLLGGIDNEQFF
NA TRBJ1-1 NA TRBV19 TGTGCCAGTAGTCTTTGGACGGACTTGAACACTGAAGCTTTCTTT CASSLWTDLNTEAFF
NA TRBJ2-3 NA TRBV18 TGTGCCAGCTCACCACCGGGAACTAGCACTACAGATACGCAGTATTTT CASSPPGTSTTDTQYF
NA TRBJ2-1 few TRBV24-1 TGTGCCACCAGTGGCGGGAACTCCTACAATGAGCAGTTCTTC CATSGGNSYNEQFF
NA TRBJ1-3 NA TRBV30 TGTGCCTGGACCCCTGGAAACACCATATATTTT CAWTPGNTIYF
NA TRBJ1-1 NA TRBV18 TGTGCCAGCTCACCACGGGGCAGTTTGAGACTTGAAGCTTTCTTT CASSPRGSLRLEAFF
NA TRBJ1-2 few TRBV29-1 TGCAGCGTTGACGAGACGGGTGGCTACACCTTC CSVDETGGYTF
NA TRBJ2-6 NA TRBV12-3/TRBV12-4 TGTGCCAGCAAACGGTCCTCTGGGGCCAACGTCCTGACTTTC CASKRSSGANVLTF
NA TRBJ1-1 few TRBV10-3 TGTGCCATCAGTGATGACAGGAACACTGAAGCTTTCTTT CAISDDRNTEAFF
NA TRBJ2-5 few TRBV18 TGTGCCAGCTCATCTCAGGGGACAGAGACCCAGTACTTC CASSSQGTETQYF
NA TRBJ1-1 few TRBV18 TGTGCCAGCTCACCACCGTCGAGCCTTGAAGCTTTCTTT CASSPPSSLEAFF
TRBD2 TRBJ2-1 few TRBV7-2 TGTGCCAGCAGCGGTACAGGTCCTAGCGGAGATGGGCACCAGTTCTTC CASSGTGPSGDGHQFF
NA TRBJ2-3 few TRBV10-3 TGTGCCGCCGGCACAGATACGCAGTATTTT CAAGTDTQYF
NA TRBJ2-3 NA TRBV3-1 TGTGCCAGCAGCCAAATGGTCGGAGATACGCAGTATTTT CASSQMVGDTQYF
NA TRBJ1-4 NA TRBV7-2 TGTGCCAGCAGCTTAGCCCCCGGGACGGGTGAAAAACTGTTTTTT CASSLAPGTGEKLFF
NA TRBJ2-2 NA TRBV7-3 TGTGCCAGCAGCTTAATACAGGGCGCCGGGGAGCTGTTTTTT CASSLIQGAGELFF
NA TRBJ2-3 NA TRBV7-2 TGTGCCAGCAGCTTAGAGGTGGGGGCGCAGTATTTT CASSLEVGAQYF
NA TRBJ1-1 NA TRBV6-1 TGTGCCAGCAGATCCCCAAACGGAGACAGGGAAGCTTTCTTT CASRSPNGDREAFF
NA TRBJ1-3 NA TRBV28 TGTGCCAGCCGCTCCGGCAGGGGTGGAAACACCATATATTTT CASRSGRGGNTIYF
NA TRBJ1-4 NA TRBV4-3 TGCGCCAGCAGCCAAGATCCCCGTGGAGGGGTCGGGGAACTGTTTTTT CASSQDPRGGVGELFF
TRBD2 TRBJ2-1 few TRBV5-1 TGCGCCAGCTATCGTTTTAGCGGGGAAAACAATGAGCAGTTCTTC CASYRFSGENNEQFF
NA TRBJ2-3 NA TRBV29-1 TGCAGCGGGGGTTGGAGCCCGGATACGCAGTATTTT CSGGWSPDTQYF
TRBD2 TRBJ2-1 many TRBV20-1 TGCAGTGCAAGGGACTACCACTCTTACAATGAGCAGTTCTTC CSARDYHSYNEQFF
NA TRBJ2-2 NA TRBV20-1 TGCAGTGCTAGTGAGGTTCGGGAGCTGTTTTTT CSASEVRELFF
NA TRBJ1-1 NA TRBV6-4 TGTGCCAGCAGAGATACCCAGGGGTCGACTGAAGCTTTCTTT CASRDTQGSTEAFF
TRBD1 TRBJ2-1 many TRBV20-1 TGCAGTGCTAAGGGACAGGGGACCTACAATGAGCAGTTCTTC CSAKGQGTYNEQFF
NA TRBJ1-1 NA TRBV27 TGTGCCAGCAGTTTAGTGACAGCAGCCTACACTGAAGCTTTCTTT CASSLVTAAYTEAFF
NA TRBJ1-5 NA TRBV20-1 TGCAGTGCTAACAAGGACGGATTCTATAGCAATCAGCCCCAGCATTTT CSANKDGFYSNQPQHF
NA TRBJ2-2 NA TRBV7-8 TGTGCCAGCAGCTTAATATCTCGGGGTCTTAAGGCCGGGGAGCTGTTTTTT CASSLISRGLKAGELFF
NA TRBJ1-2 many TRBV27 TGTGCCAGCAAAAAGGGAGTGTACTATGGCTACACCTTC CASKKGVYYGYTF
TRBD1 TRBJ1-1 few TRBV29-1 TGCAGCGTTTCTCCCTCAGGGGGAAACACTGAAGCTTTCTTT CSVSPSGGNTEAFF
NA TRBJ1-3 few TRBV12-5 TGTGCTAGTGGTTTGGCCCAGGGAGTCTCTGGAAACACCATATATTTT CASGLAQGVSGNTIYF
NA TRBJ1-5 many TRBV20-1 TGCAGTGCTAGAGTTGGTGGGGGTTATAGCAATCAGCCCCAGCATTTT CSARVGGGYSNQPQHF
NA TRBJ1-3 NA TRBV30 TGTGCCTGGAGCGGGGACTCTGGAAACACCATATATTTT CAWSGDSGNTIYF
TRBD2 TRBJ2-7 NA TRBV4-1 TGCGCCAGCAGCCCTAATTCGGCGGGAGCGATCTACGAGCAGTACTTC CASSPNSAGAIYEQYF
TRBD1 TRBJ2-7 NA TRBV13 TGTGCCAGCAGCAGTATGACAGGGCTCTCCAACGAGCAGTACTTC CASSSMTGLSNEQYF
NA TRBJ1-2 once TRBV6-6 TGTGCCAGCAGTTCTGACACGATCTATGGCTACACCTTC CASSSDTIYGYTF
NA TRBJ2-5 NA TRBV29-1 TGCAGCTCTGCCGGGGCGCAAGAGACCCAGTACTTC CSSAGAQETQYF
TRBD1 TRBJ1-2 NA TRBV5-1 TGCGCCAGCAGCTTGGTGGCCGCACAGGGGGGCGGCTACACCTTC CASSLVAAQGGGYTF
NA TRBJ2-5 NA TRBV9 TGTGCCAGCAGCGTAGTGCCCTCCGCCCTGGAGACCCAGTACTTC CASSVVPSALETQYF
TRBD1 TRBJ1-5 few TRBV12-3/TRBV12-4 TGTGCCAGCAGTTCGAGACAGGGGAATCAGCCCCAGCATTTT CASSSRQGNQPQHF
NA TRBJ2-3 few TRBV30 TGTGCCCATGGCACAGATACGCAGTATTTT CAHGTDTQYF
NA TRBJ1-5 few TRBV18 TGTGCCAGCTCACCACGTCAGAATAGCAATCAGCCCCAGCATTTT CASSPRQNSNQPQHF
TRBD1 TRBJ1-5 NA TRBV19 TGTGCCAGTAGTATCGGGACAGCCGTCAATCAGCCCCAGCATTTT CASSIGTAVNQPQHF
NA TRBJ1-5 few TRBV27 TGTGCCAGCAGTTTGTGGGGGACGCAAGTCAATCAGCCCCAGCATTTT CASSLWGTQVNQPQHF
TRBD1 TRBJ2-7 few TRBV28 TGTGCCAGCAGTTTGGGCACCACCGACAGGGAGTCCTACGAGCAGTACTTC CASSLGTTDRESYEQYF
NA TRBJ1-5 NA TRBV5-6 TGTGCCAGCAGCTTTTACAGTTCGGATGCCGTGCCCCAGCATTTT CASSFYSSDAVPQHF
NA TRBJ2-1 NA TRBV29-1 TGCAGCGTTGAAGATCACGCGGGTTTCAATGAGCAGTTCTTC CSVEDHAGFNEQFF